Listed below are T cell receptor beta chains from one sample, sequenced in a study of early T cells in non-severe SARS-CoV-2 infection. TCRdb itself ran the 5' RACE reads through MiXCR, one entry per CDR3 protein. The sample consists of 80,000 or so distinct CDR3 sequences, roughly 15% of them appearing once. Sequencing input: whole blood. These receptors were collected from an adult who was a healthcare worker with PCR-confirmed SARS-CoV-2 infection or an uninfected control (not recorded which). CDR3s include the opening cysteine and the closing phenylalanine or tryptophan. A D gene is named only where the DNA matches it firmly. Rows give clone size only sometimes, using once, few, many, or a class for an expanded clone.

cdr3_aa: CASFPGGGGNEQFF; cdr3_nt: TGCGCCAGCTTCCCCGGGGGTGGCGGCAATGAGCAGTTCTTC; clone_size: many; d_call: .; v_call: TRBV5-1; j_call: TRBJ2-1
cdr3_aa: CASSYSPETGVKNIQYF; cdr3_nt: TGTGCCAGCAGTTACTCACCCGAGACAGGGGTCAAAAACATTCAGTACTTC; clone_size: .; d_call: TRBD1; v_call: TRBV6-6; j_call: TRBJ2-4
cdr3_aa: CATRRDSPYEQYF; cdr3_nt: TGTGCCACTCGAAGGGACAGCCCCTACGAGCAGTACTTC; clone_size: .; d_call: TRBD1; v_call: TRBV7-9; j_call: TRBJ2-7
cdr3_aa: CASSPGQGYTEAFF; cdr3_nt: TGCGCCAGCAGCCCCGGACAGGGCTACACTGAAGCTTTCTTT; clone_size: .; d_call: TRBD1; v_call: TRBV5-1; j_call: TRBJ1-1
cdr3_aa: CANSPWTDSSYEQYF; cdr3_nt: TGTGCCAACAGCCCATGGACGGATAGCTCCTACGAGCAGTACTTC; clone_size: .; d_call: .; v_call: TRBV9; j_call: TRBJ2-7
cdr3_aa: CASSLGPGDYEAFF; cdr3_nt: TGCGCCAGCAGCTTGGGTCCGGGGGACTATGAAGCTTTCTTT; clone_size: .; d_call: .; v_call: TRBV5-1; j_call: TRBJ1-1
cdr3_aa: CASSAGTPPSTQYF; cdr3_nt: TGTGCCAGTAGTGCTGGGACACCACCAAGTACGCAGTATTTT; clone_size: few; d_call: .; v_call: TRBV19; j_call: TRBJ2-3
cdr3_aa: CASSWRTSGSAGELFF; cdr3_nt: TGCGCCAGCAGCTGGAGGACTAGCGGGTCGGCCGGGGAGCTGTTTTTT; clone_size: few; d_call: TRBD2; v_call: TRBV5-1; j_call: TRBJ2-2
cdr3_aa: CASSTGLAGNEQFF; cdr3_nt: TGTGCCAGCAGCACGGGACTAGCTGGCAATGAGCAGTTCTTC; clone_size: few; d_call: TRBD2; v_call: TRBV7-3; j_call: TRBJ2-1
cdr3_aa: CASSRTGGNTDTQYF; cdr3_nt: TGTGCCAGCAGTCGGACAGGGGGCAACACAGATACGCAGTATTTT; clone_size: .; d_call: TRBD1; v_call: TRBV28; j_call: TRBJ2-3
cdr3_aa: CASSFRQSNSPLHF; cdr3_nt: TGTGCCAGCAGCTTCCGACAAAGTAATTCACCCCTCCACTTT; clone_size: few; d_call: .; v_call: TRBV3-1; j_call: TRBJ1-6
cdr3_aa: CSASPSGGSSYEQYF; cdr3_nt: TGCAGTGCTAGCCCATCGGGAGGGAGCTCCTACGAGCAGTACTTC; clone_size: .; d_call: TRBD2; v_call: TRBV20-1; j_call: TRBJ2-7
cdr3_aa: CASSLWDSNSGANVLTF; cdr3_nt: TGTGCCAGCAGCCTTTGGGACAGCAATTCTGGGGCCAACGTCCTGACTTTC; clone_size: .; d_call: TRBD1; v_call: TRBV7-9; j_call: TRBJ2-6
cdr3_aa: CASTRDNNQPQHF; cdr3_nt: TGTGCCAGCACCCGGGACAACAATCAGCCCCAGCATTTT; clone_size: few; d_call: .; v_call: TRBV12-3/TRBV12-4; j_call: TRBJ1-5
cdr3_aa: CSVERGISSGNEQFF; cdr3_nt: TGCAGCGTTGAGCGGGGGATCTCATCCGGCAATGAGCAGTTCTTC; clone_size: .; d_call: TRBD2; v_call: TRBV29-1; j_call: TRBJ2-1
cdr3_aa: CASSLGTGARQPQHF; cdr3_nt: TGTGCCAGCAGCTTAGGAACAGGGGCAAGGCAGCCCCAGCATTTT; clone_size: few; d_call: TRBD1; v_call: TRBV7-2; j_call: TRBJ1-5
cdr3_aa: CASSKTRLDTDTQYF; cdr3_nt: TGTGCCAGTAGTAAAACTCGACTGGACACAGATACGCAGTATTTT; clone_size: .; d_call: .; v_call: TRBV19; j_call: TRBJ2-3
cdr3_aa: CASSSTAGNTIYF; cdr3_nt: TGTGCCAGCAGTTCGACAGCCGGAAACACCATATATTTT; clone_size: .; d_call: .; v_call: TRBV6-6; j_call: TRBJ1-3
cdr3_aa: CASSQGRTDTQYF; cdr3_nt: TGCGCCAGCAGCCAGGGGAGGACGGATACGCAGTATTTT; clone_size: many; d_call: .; v_call: TRBV5-1; j_call: TRBJ2-3
cdr3_aa: CASSPDRGFFEQYF; cdr3_nt: TGTGCCAGCAGTCCAGACAGGGGTTTTTTCGAGCAGTACTTC; clone_size: .; d_call: TRBD1; v_call: TRBV12-3/TRBV12-4; j_call: TRBJ2-7
cdr3_aa: CSVPDRGAYGYTF; cdr3_nt: TGCAGTGTTCCGGACAGGGGAGCCTATGGCTACACCTTC; clone_size: .; d_call: TRBD1; v_call: TRBV20-1; j_call: TRBJ1-2
cdr3_aa: CASSRTGGGYEQYF; cdr3_nt: TGTGCCAGCAGTCGGACAGGGGGCGGGTACGAGCAGTACTTC; clone_size: .; d_call: TRBD1; v_call: TRBV7-9; j_call: TRBJ2-7
cdr3_aa: CASSLDIVTATTEAFF; cdr3_nt: TGTGCCAGCAGTTTGGATATTGTGACTGCCACCACTGAAGCTTTCTTT; clone_size: .; d_call: .; v_call: TRBV27; j_call: TRBJ1-1
cdr3_aa: CASSFSAGVNTEAFF; cdr3_nt: TGTGCCAGCAGCTTTTCGGCAGGGGTGAACACTGAAGCTTTCTTT; clone_size: .; d_call: .; v_call: TRBV5-5; j_call: TRBJ1-1
cdr3_aa: CASSQGLAHYEQYF; cdr3_nt: TGCGCCAGCAGCCAAGGCCTAGCGCACTACGAGCAGTACTTC; clone_size: .; d_call: .; v_call: TRBV4-1; j_call: TRBJ2-7
cdr3_aa: CASRPGNGYEQYF; cdr3_nt: TGTGCCAGCAGACCAGGGAACGGCTACGAGCAGTACTTC; clone_size: .; d_call: .; v_call: TRBV28; j_call: TRBJ2-7
cdr3_aa: CATSDPRKGDNQPQHF; cdr3_nt: TGTGCCACCAGTGATCCGAGAAAAGGGGACAATCAGCCCCAGCATTTT; clone_size: many; d_call: .; v_call: TRBV24-1; j_call: TRBJ1-5
cdr3_aa: CASSHPGRNGEQYF; cdr3_nt: TGTGCCAGCAGCCACCCAGGGCGCAATGGCGAGCAGTACTTC; clone_size: .; d_call: .; v_call: TRBV7-9; j_call: TRBJ2-7
cdr3_aa: CASSPGGVGGELFF; cdr3_nt: TGTGCCAGCAGCCCCGGCGGGGTGGGGGGGGAGCTGTTTTTT; clone_size: few; d_call: .; v_call: TRBV12-3/TRBV12-4; j_call: TRBJ2-2
cdr3_aa: CASNQKNIQYF; cdr3_nt: TGTGCCAGCAATCAAAAAAACATTCAGTACTTC; clone_size: few; d_call: .; v_call: TRBV27; j_call: TRBJ2-4
cdr3_aa: CASSYLRVSSYEQYF; cdr3_nt: TGTGCCAGCAGTTACCTCAGGGTTAGCTCCTACGAGCAGTACTTC; clone_size: few; d_call: .; v_call: TRBV6-6; j_call: TRBJ2-7
cdr3_aa: CASSLGERDTGELFF; cdr3_nt: TGTGCCAGCAGTCTCGGCGAACGCGACACCGGGGAGCTGTTTTTT; clone_size: .; d_call: .; v_call: TRBV3-1; j_call: TRBJ2-2
cdr3_aa: CASSASGRPRFESGANVLTF; cdr3_nt: TGTGCCAGCAGCGCGTCGGGACGCCCCCGATTTGAATCTGGGGCCAACGTCCTGACTTTC; clone_size: .; d_call: .; v_call: TRBV7-9; j_call: TRBJ2-6
cdr3_aa: CSVRPVNEKLFF; cdr3_nt: TGCAGCGTCAGACCAGTTAATGAAAAACTGTTTTTT; clone_size: few; d_call: .; v_call: TRBV29-1; j_call: TRBJ1-4
cdr3_aa: CASSVQGAGNTIYF; cdr3_nt: TGCGCCAGCAGCGTACAGGGGGCTGGAAACACCATATATTTT; clone_size: many; d_call: TRBD1; v_call: TRBV5-1; j_call: TRBJ1-3
cdr3_aa: CASSSAGSGNIQYF; cdr3_nt: TGCGCCAGCAGCTCTGCGGGTAGCGGAAACATTCAGTACTTC; clone_size: .; d_call: .; v_call: TRBV5-1; j_call: TRBJ2-4
cdr3_aa: CASSQDGIVQGDEKLFF; cdr3_nt: TGTGCCAGCAGCCAAGATGGGATTGTACAGGGGGATGAAAAACTGTTTTTT; clone_size: .; d_call: TRBD1; v_call: TRBV4-2; j_call: TRBJ1-4
cdr3_aa: CASSQPGTSNTGELFF; cdr3_nt: TGCGCCAGCAGCCAACCCGGGACATCGAACACCGGGGAGCTGTTTTTT; clone_size: .; d_call: .; v_call: TRBV5-1; j_call: TRBJ2-2
cdr3_aa: CASSAGTEFYEQYF; cdr3_nt: TGTGCCAGCAGCGCCGGGACGGAATTTTACGAGCAGTACTTC; clone_size: .; d_call: .; v_call: TRBV9; j_call: TRBJ2-7
cdr3_aa: CASSLQAYSTDTQYF; cdr3_nt: TGTGCCAGCAGTTTGCAGGCCTACAGCACAGATACGCAGTATTTT; clone_size: few; d_call: .; v_call: TRBV27; j_call: TRBJ2-3
cdr3_aa: CASFPTGITDTQYF; cdr3_nt: TGCGCCAGCTTCCCCACAGGGATCACAGATACGCAGTATTTT; clone_size: .; d_call: .; v_call: TRBV5-1; j_call: TRBJ2-3
cdr3_aa: CASSPTGGTEAFF; cdr3_nt: TGTGCCAGCAGCCCAACAGGGGGCACTGAAGCTTTCTTT; clone_size: many; d_call: TRBD1; v_call: TRBV7-3; j_call: TRBJ1-1
cdr3_aa: CASRDSYNSPLHF; cdr3_nt: TGTGCCAGCAGGGACTCCTATAATTCACCCCTCCACTTT; clone_size: .; d_call: .; v_call: TRBV6-4; j_call: TRBJ1-6
cdr3_aa: CASSLFTGRAGETQYF; cdr3_nt: TGTGCCAGCAGCTTATTCACCGGGAGGGCCGGGGAGACCCAGTACTTC; clone_size: .; d_call: TRBD2; v_call: TRBV11-2; j_call: TRBJ2-5
cdr3_aa: CASSEDRVNEKLFF; cdr3_nt: TGTGCCAGCAGTGAAGACAGGGTTAATGAAAAACTGTTTTTT; clone_size: many; d_call: .; v_call: TRBV6-1; j_call: TRBJ1-4
cdr3_aa: CSARYHVPGTEAFF; cdr3_nt: TGCAGTGCTAGATATCATGTCCCCGGGACTGAAGCTTTCTTT; clone_size: .; d_call: .; v_call: TRBV20-1; j_call: TRBJ1-1
cdr3_aa: CAISAADNTEAFF; cdr3_nt: TGTGCCATCAGTGCGGCAGATAACACTGAAGCTTTCTTT; clone_size: many; d_call: .; v_call: TRBV10-3; j_call: TRBJ1-1
cdr3_aa: CASSVSFMGRTEAFF; cdr3_nt: TGTGCCAGCAGCGTGAGCTTCATGGGGCGTACTGAAGCTTTCTTT; clone_size: few; d_call: .; v_call: TRBV11-2; j_call: TRBJ1-1
cdr3_aa: CASSLEDRGLEKLFF; cdr3_nt: TGTGCCAGCAGCTTGGAGGACAGGGGGCTTGAAAAACTGTTTTTT; clone_size: many; d_call: TRBD1; v_call: TRBV5-4; j_call: TRBJ1-4
cdr3_aa: CASRSAWDRTGYTF; cdr3_nt: TGTGCCAGCAGATCTGCGTGGGACAGGACTGGCTACACCTTC; clone_size: few; d_call: TRBD1; v_call: TRBV6-6; j_call: TRBJ1-2
cdr3_aa: CASSYSLGYTF; cdr3_nt: TGTGCCAGCAGTTACTCGCTGGGCTACACCTTC; clone_size: .; d_call: .; v_call: TRBV6-6; j_call: TRBJ1-2
cdr3_aa: CASSLGSAAQEAFF; cdr3_nt: TGCGCCAGCAGCTTGGGATCCGCTGCTCAGGAAGCTTTCTTT; clone_size: .; d_call: .; v_call: TRBV5-1; j_call: TRBJ1-1
cdr3_aa: CSVDRQGNTGELFF; cdr3_nt: TGCAGCGTTGATAGACAGGGAAACACCGGGGAGCTGTTTTTT; clone_size: few; d_call: TRBD1; v_call: TRBV29-1; j_call: TRBJ2-2